This T cell receptor beta chain stems from a study of blood T cell repertoires in COVID-19. Study-wide context: In each case, the material was cDNA or gDNA derived from T cells, B-cell-depleted T cells, or PBMCs.

Assay used: immunoSEQ multiplex PCR; TCRdb lists only in-frame clones, some missing. This table has 170,000 or so clones, roughly 86% appearing once. The TCR sequence derives from a man aged 35 to 55 with active or convalescent COVID-19. Sequences were obtained from peripheral blood.

The CDR3 loop is CATSDPGGLEPQHF. CDR3 DNA: TGTGCCACCAGTGACCCGGGGGGGCTGGAGCCCCAGCATTTT. The chain joins TRBV24-1 to TRBJ1-5; D is possibly TRBD1 (6 bases). The CDR3 is 14 residues long. The germline V gene has CDR1 KGHDR and CDR2 SFDVKD. Trimming removed 4 bases at V and 8 bases at J, with 14 bases between.